Listed below are T cell receptor beta chains from one sample, sequenced in a study of blood T cells in healthy people across ages. MiXCR, applied by TCRdb to the 5' RACE reads, yields one record per CDR3 protein. The sample includes around 750,000 distinct CDR3 sequences, about 48% of them seen just once. Sequencing was performed on blood. These receptors were collected from a man aged 80 or over in good health. Each CDR3 is given without its conserved first and last residue.

TRBJ1-6 | TRBV7-2 | 12 | ASSLKGADSPLH
TRBJ2-1 | TRBV29-1 | 11 | SAGTSGRGEQF
TRBJ2-7 | TRBV13 | 12 | AGSLGRQGYEQY
TRBJ2-5 | TRBV24-1 | 13 | ATSLGTGVQETQY
TRBJ2-1 | TRBV11-1 | 13 | ASSNSGRSYNEQF
TRBJ1-2 | TRBV5-1 | 13 | ASSAGHGQTYGYT
TRBJ2-1 | TRBV12-3/TRBV12-4 | 11 | ASSQNLAHEQF
TRBJ2-5 | TRBV5-1 | 13 | ASSGLAGGQETQY
TRBJ2-5 | TRBV3-1 | 12 | ASSTRTLQETQY
TRBJ2-7 | TRBV20-1 | 12 | SAGGTSGYYEQY
TRBJ2-7 | TRBV15 | 12 | ATSRDLRENEQY
NA | TRBV2 | 11 | ASGGVGQETQY
TRBJ2-5 | TRBV25-1 | 13 | ASSDLGTAEETQY
TRBJ1-1 | TRBV2 | 12 | ASNPRDRVPEAF
TRBJ2-1 | TRBV12-3/TRBV12-4 | 13 | VSSLRLGGFDEQF
TRBJ2-1 | TRBV20-1 | 12 | SAPGLSASNEQF
TRBJ1-6 | TRBV12-3/TRBV12-4 | 13 | ASSPVGTGHSPLH
TRBJ2-3 | TRBV24-1 | 11 | ATAGENTDTQY
TRBJ2-1 | TRBV20-1 | 14 | SARDFGAGSYNEQF
TRBJ2-7 | TRBV10-3 | 12 | AISGVGGNNEQY
TRBJ2-7 | TRBV6-2/TRBV6-3 | 9 | ASSYSWEQY
TRBJ2-1 | TRBV11-2 | 13 | ASSSGLLTYNEQF
TRBJ2-6 | TRBV7-9 | 13 | ASSRGGSGANVLT
TRBJ2-5 | TRBV9 | 13 | ASSVVTGAQETQY
TRBJ2-1 | TRBV29-1 | 12 | SVGGGIGGPRQF
TRBJ2-1 | TRBV5-1 | 14 | ASSLAAGGSYNEQF
TRBJ2-1 | TRBV29-1 | 10 | SVDRAGNEQF
TRBJ2-4 | TRBV2 | 14 | ASSEAPSGTKNIQY
TRBJ1-2 | TRBV12-3/TRBV12-4 | 12 | ASSVDRARDGYT
TRBJ2-4 | TRBV6-5 | 12 | ASIEPGLGYRQY
NA | TRBV4-2 | 10 | ASSSSSETQY
TRBJ1-2 | TRBV25-1 | 10 | ASRVTGSGYT
TRBJ1-1 | TRBV6-5 | 13 | ASTTTRLTNTEAF
TRBJ2-1 | TRBV20-1 | 14 | SASRMSTPGYNEQF